This T cell receptor (beta chain) was recovered during a study of blood T cell repertoires in COVID-19. Study background: Sources were T cells, B-cell-depleted T cells, or PBMCs; the material itself was cDNA or gDNA.

Study processing details: Amplification with reference gene primers provided the estimates of nucleated cell counts. Using immunoSEQ multiplex PCR, the repertoire was profiled, and TCRdb retains in-frame clones only, with some absent. The V and J calls and clone size were taken over from that table, and D and trimming were inferred from the DNA. This repertoire shows roughly 220,000 clones, around 89% found once; its top ten account for around 3.2%. This clonotype was sampled from a woman aged 18-30 years in a cohort exposed to, infected with or recovered from COVID-19 (not recorded which). The sample was PBMCs or T cells enriched from blood (not recorded which).

The CDR3 region has the DNA TGTGCCAGCAGCACTACTGGACAGGGGATTACCTACGAGCAGTACTTC. This translates into CASSTTGQGITYEQYF. This chain joins TRBV3-1 (or the pseudogene TRBV3-2) and TRBJ2-7; 9 nucleotides align to TRBD1. The CDR3 runs 16 residues. V trimming: 5 bases; J trimming: 2 bases; junction bases outside the gene matches: 10. Germline-derived CDR1 and CDR2 are LGHDT and YNNKEL (reference sequence).